Each of the 6 T cell receptor beta chains below was sequenced from the same sample in a study of cytomegalovirus exposure and HLA in healthy donors (dated by TCRdb to about 2017). Library preparation employed the immunoSEQ multiplex PCR assay. A mixture of 60 forward primers for TCR Vbeta segments and 13 reverse primers for TCR Jbeta segments was used in the multiplex PCR. TCRdb mirrors the immuneACCESS table, restricted to in-frame sequences. Some clones are absent from its copies; in checked studies, under half trace to an unresolved V gene, and the reason for the others is unknown. For this sample there are around 97,000 clones; 65% to 80% appear just once. The ten biggest clones cover 10% of the sample. The sequencing sample was made of PBMCs. Receptors were obtained from a woman aged 18-30 years in good health and CMV-seropositive.

V and J are TRBV6-4 and TRBJ1-1; tentatively, D is TRBD1 (5 bases). This CDR3 comprises 13 residues. Trimming took 2 bases from V and 1 from J, leaving 5 bases between them. Germline V gene sequence: CDR1 MRHNA, CDR2 SNTAGT. The CDR3 DNA sequence: TGTGCCAGCAGTGACGGGGCGAACACTGAAGCTTTCTTT. Translation: CASSDGANTEAFF.

This sequence joins TRBV11-1 and TRBJ2-3; 10 bases align to TRBD2. This CDR3 has 16 amino acids. Per germline, CDR1 SGHAT and CDR2 FQDESV (reference sequence). V dropped 3 bases and J dropped 3; count of bases not matched to a gene: 6. The CDR3 bases are TGTGCCAGCAGCTTTGGGCTAGCGGGAGTGACAGATACGCAGTATTTT. It translates to CASSFGLAGVTDTQYF.

The chain combines TRBV6-1 with TRBJ2-2; weak D call: TRBD2 (7 bases). CDR3 length: 17 residues. The germline V and J ends were trimmed by 0 bases and 0 bases, with 11 bases remaining between them. Per the germline V gene, CDR1 is MNHNS and CDR2 is SASEGT. The CDR3 is CASSEAAGAANTGELFF. CDR3 DNA sequence: TGTGCCAGCAGTGAAGCGGCGGGGGCAGCGAACACCGGGGAGCTGTTTTTT.

This chain links TRBV27 with TRBJ1-5, with D maybe TRBD1 (5 bases). Per the germline V gene, CDR1 is MNHEY and CDR2 is SMNVEV (reference sequence). Deletions cut 3 bases from V and 5 bases from J, with 8 bases between. The CDR3 extends over 13 amino acids. The CDR3 sequence is CASSFREDQPQHF. The CDR3 DNA follows: TGTGCCAGCAGTTTCAGGGAAGATCAGCCCCAGCATTTT.

The DNA of the CDR3 is TGTGCCAGCAGCGCGGGACGCTCCTACGAGCAGTACTTC. Translation: CASSAGRSYEQYF. The V call is TRBV5-6, the J call TRBJ2-7; weak D call: TRBD2 (6 bases). CDR1 and CDR2 from the germline V gene are SGHDT and YYEEEE. The CDR3 extends over 13 amino acids. The V gene lost 4 bases and the J gene lost 0 bases, with 8 bases spanning the gap.

V is TRBV25-1 and J is TRBJ1-2; TRBD1 is a possible D gene (6 bases). CDR1 and CDR2 from the germline V gene are MGHDK and SYGVNS. The length of the CDR3 is 13 residues. Trimming removed 2 bases at V and 7 bases at J, with 11 bases between. For the CDR3, the DNA is TGTGCCAGCAGTGAACAGGGGCGAGGTGGCTACACCTTC. Translated, it gives CASSEQGRGGYTF.